These 10 T cell receptor beta chains were sequenced from one sample in a study of CXCR3-negative and CXCR3-positive naive CD8 T cells (dated by TCRdb to between 2018 and 2020). TCRdb records NextSeq 550 as the sequencer. The Human TCR Profiling Kit (MiLaboratory) was used to prepare UMI-labeled 5' RACE TRB cDNA libraries. After the reads were reprocessed by TCRdb, one entry was made per CDR3 protein sequence, with no DNA. The sample's clone listing holds 45,000 to 55,000 distinct CDR3 sequences. The ten largest clones take up approximately 15% of the sample. The sequenced sample was memory CD8+ T cells from blood. The cell subset or site label for this specimen denotes: conventional CD8+ memory T cells (TMEM), sorted as controls. The receptors shown here come from a human donor in good health. Some clones in this sample may be carry-over from other donors' samples.

The chain couples TRBV3-1 to TRBJ1-4; there is no DNA to check the TCRdb D call of TRBD1. The CDR3 contains 12 residues. Germline CDR1 is LGHDT and CDR2 is YNNKEL (reference sequence). The CDR3 here is CASSFTPAELFF.

The V and J genes are TRBV7-9 and TRBJ1-2. The length of the CDR3 is 17 residues. Germline CDR1 is SEHNR and CDR2 is FQNEAQ (reference sequence). CDR3 sequence: CASSSQRQTTINYGYTF. Drawing the rest from reference TRBV7-9 and TRBJ1-2, the complete variable domain is DTGVSQNPRHKITKRGQNVTFRCDPISEHNRLYWYRQTLGQGPEFLTYFQNEAQLEKSRLLSDRFSAERPKGSFSTLEIQRTEQGDSAMYLCASSSQRQTTINYGYTFGSGTRLTVV.

The V call is TRBV7-9, the J call TRBJ1-4; TCRdb's D call, TRBD1, is unchecked because there is no DNA. The germline V gene encodes CDR1 SEHNR and CDR2 FQNEAQ (reference sequence). CDR3 length: 14 amino acids. The CDR3 protein is CASSSGTGPEKLFF.

This chain uses TRBV29-1 with TRBJ2-5; TCRdb returns TRBD2, unconfirmable since there is no DNA. Germline values: CDR1 SQVTM, CDR2 ANQGSEA. The CDR3 has 12 amino acids. CDR3 protein: CSVEGLAETQYF.

The gene calls are TRBV21-1 and TRBJ2-4; the TRBD1 assignment by TCRdb is unverifiable without DNA. TRBV21-1 is a pseudogene locus. The CDR3 covers 14 residues. The CDR3 sequence: CASVTVGSKNIQYF.

The chain uses TRBV4-2 and TRBJ2-1; TCRdb selects TRBD2, and the lack of DNA leaves this call unchecked. CDR3 size: 15 residues. In germline, CDR1 is LGHNA, CDR2 YNFKEQ. The CDR3 reads CASSQETSGGYEQFF.

V usage is TRBV7-8 and J usage is TRBJ2-5; TCRdb calls TRBD1, which cannot be checked without DNA. Germline CDR1 and CDR2: SGHVS and FQNEAQ. The CDR3 contains 16 residues. CDR3 sequence reads: CASSPPRTGGSETQYF.

The rearrangement links TRBV29-1 to TRBJ2-3; absent DNA, TCRdb's TRBD2 call cannot be checked. This CDR3 is built from 13 residues. Germline CDR1 SQVTM, CDR2 ANQGSEA. The CDR3 reads CSVEERVTDTQYF.

This CDR3 is CASSFAAGELFF. The V gene is TRBV28, the J gene TRBJ2-2. Germline loops: CDR1 MDHEN, CDR2 SYDVKM. CDR3 length equals 12 residues.

The rearrangement links TRBV29-1 to TRBJ1-2; TCRdb selects TRBD1, and the lack of DNA leaves this call unchecked. Germline CDR1 reads SQVTM; CDR2 reads ANQGSEA. The CDR3 covers 13 residues. The CDR3 is CSVYQGGGRGYTF. The variable domain in full, completed from reference TRBV29-1 and TRBJ1-2, reads SAVISQKPSRDICQRGTSLTIQCQVDSQVTMMFWYRQQPGQSLTLIATANQGSEATYESGFVIDKFPISRPNLTFSTLTVSNMSPEDSSIYLCSVYQGGGRGYTFGSGTRLTVV.